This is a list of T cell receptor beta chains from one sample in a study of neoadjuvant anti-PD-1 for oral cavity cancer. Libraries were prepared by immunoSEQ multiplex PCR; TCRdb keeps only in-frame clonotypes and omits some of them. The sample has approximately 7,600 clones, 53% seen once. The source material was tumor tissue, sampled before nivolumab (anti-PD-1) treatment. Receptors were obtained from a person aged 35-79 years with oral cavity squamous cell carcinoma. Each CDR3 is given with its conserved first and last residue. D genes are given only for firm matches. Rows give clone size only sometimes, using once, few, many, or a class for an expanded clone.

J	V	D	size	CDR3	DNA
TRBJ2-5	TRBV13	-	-	CASSPRDKLGETQYF	TGTGCCAGCAGCCCCCGGGACAAGTTAGGAGAGACCCAGTACTTC
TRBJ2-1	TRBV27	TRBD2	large	CASSPPTSGDVYNEQFF	TGTGCCAGCAGTCCTCCGACTAGCGGGGATGTTTACAATGAGCAGTTCTTC
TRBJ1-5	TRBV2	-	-	CASSEALGVGNQPQHF	TGTGCCAGCAGTGAAGCGCTTGGGGTTGGCAATCAGCCCCAGCATTTT
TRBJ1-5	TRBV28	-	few	CASSFIDSNQPQHF	TGTGCCAGCAGTTTTATAGATAGCAATCAGCCCCAGCATTTT
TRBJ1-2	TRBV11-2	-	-	CASSPSAGMAPFNYGYTF	TGTGCCAGCAGCCCATCGGCAGGGATGGCCCCTTTTAACTATGGCTACACCTTC
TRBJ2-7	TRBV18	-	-	CASSSEFRGQPYEQYF	TGTGCCAGCTCATCCGAATTCCGAGGACAACCCTACGAGCAGTACTTC
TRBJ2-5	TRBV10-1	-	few	CASSESVGSPPETQYF	TGCGCCAGCAGTGAGTCGGTCGGCAGCCCCCCAGAGACCCAGTACTTC
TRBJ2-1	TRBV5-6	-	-	CASSPWVANNEQFF	TGTGCCAGCAGCCCCTGGGTAGCGAACAATGAGCAGTTCTTC
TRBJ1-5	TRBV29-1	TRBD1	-	CSVQQATGSNQPQHF	TGCAGCGTTCAGCAGGCGACAGGGAGCAATCAGCCCCAGCATTTT
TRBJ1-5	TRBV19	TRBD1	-	CASSISATGGNQPQHF	TGTGCCAGTAGTATTAGTGCGACAGGGGGCAATCAGCCCCAGCATTTT
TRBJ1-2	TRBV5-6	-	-	CASSLIDNDYGYTF	TGTGCCAGCAGCTTGATCGACAATGACTATGGCTACACCTTC
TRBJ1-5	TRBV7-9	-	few	CASSFSGATNQPQHF	TGTGCCAGCAGCTTTTCCGGGGCGACCAATCAGCCCCAGCATTTT
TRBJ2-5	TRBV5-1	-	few	CASSSGTPAETQYF	TGCGCCAGCAGCTCCGGGACGCCGGCAGAGACCCAGTACTTC
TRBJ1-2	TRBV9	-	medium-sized	CASSVERGYGYTF	TGTGCCAGCAGCGTAGAGAGGGGGTACGGCTACACCTTC
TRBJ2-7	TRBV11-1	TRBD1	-	CASSLAGNRGEQYF	TGTGCCAGCAGCTTAGCCGGGAACAGGGGCGAGCAGTACTTC
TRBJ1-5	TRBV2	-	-	CASSEMGRGQPQHF	TGTGCCAGCAGTGAAATGGGACGAGGTCAGCCCCAGCATTTT
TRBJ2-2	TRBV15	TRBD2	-	CATSQAGGTGELFF	TGTGCCACCAGCCAAGCGGGAGGAACCGGGGAGCTGTTTTTT
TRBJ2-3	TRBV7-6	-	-	CASSSPPGTLPSTDTQYF	TGTGCCAGCAGCTCCCCTCCCGGGACACTACCTAGCACAGATACGCAGTATTTT
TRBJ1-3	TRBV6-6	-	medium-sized	CASRQGGNTIYF	TGTGCCAGCCGGCAGGGGGGAAACACCATATATTTT
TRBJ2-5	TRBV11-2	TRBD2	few	CASSRLAELETQYF	TGTGCCAGCAGCCGACTAGCGGAGTTAGAGACCCAGTACTTC
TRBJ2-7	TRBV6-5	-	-	CASSYGPLKDYEQYF	TGTGCCAGCAGTTACGGACCGCTTAAAGACTACGAGCAGTACTTC
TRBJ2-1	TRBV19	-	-	CASSLPGSSYNEQFF	TGTGCCAGTAGTTTACCCGGGAGTTCCTACAATGAGCAGTTCTTC
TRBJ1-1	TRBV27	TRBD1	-	CASAETGTNTEAFF	TGTGCCAGCGCAGAGACAGGGACGAACACTGAAGCTTTCTTT
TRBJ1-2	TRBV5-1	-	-	CASSLEPRGGGYTF	TGCGCCAGCAGCTTGGAGCCGCGGGGGGGTGGCTACACCTTC
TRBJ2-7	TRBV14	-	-	CASSQVYGTSYEQYF	TGTGCCAGCAGCCAAGTTTACGGGACATCCTACGAGCAGTACTTC
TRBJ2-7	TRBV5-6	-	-	CASSSFVEQYF	TGTGCCAGCAGCTCCTTCGTCGAGCAGTACTTC
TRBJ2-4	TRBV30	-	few	CAWSVLGDALAKNIQYF	TGTGCCTGGAGTGTCCTTGGGGACGCGCTAGCCAAAAACATTCAGTACTTC
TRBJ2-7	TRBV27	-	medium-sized	CASSLLPGAQQYF	TGTGCCAGCAGTTTACTCCCCGGGGCGCAGCAGTACTTC
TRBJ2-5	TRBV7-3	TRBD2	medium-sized	CASSLGAGDGETQYF	TGTGCCAGCAGCTTAGGAGCGGGAGACGGTGAGACCCAGTACTTC
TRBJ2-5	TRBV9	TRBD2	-	CASSPRLVAGGETQYF	TGTGCCAGCAGCCCCCGACTCGTAGCGGGAGGAGAGACCCAGTACTTC
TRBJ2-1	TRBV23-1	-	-	CASSQSSLNNEQFF	TGCGCCAGCAGTCAATCTTCGCTAAACAATGAGCAGTTCTTC
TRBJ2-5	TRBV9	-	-	CASSVGTATKETQYF	TGTGCCAGCAGCGTAGGGACAGCGACAAAAGAGACCCAGTACTTC
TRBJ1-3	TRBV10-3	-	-	CASRSRESNTIYF	TGTGCCAGCCGGTCCAGGGAGAGCAACACCATATATTTT
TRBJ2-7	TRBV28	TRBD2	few	CASSLNAGGVGNEQYF	TGTGCCAGCAGTTTAAATGCGGGAGGGGTGGGTAACGAGCAGTACTTC
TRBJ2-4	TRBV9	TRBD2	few	CASTPSGTFPVGNIQYF	TGTGCCAGCACCCCTAGCGGGACCTTCCCCGTCGGAAACATTCAGTACTTC
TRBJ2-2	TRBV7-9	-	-	CASARAEGTGELFF	TGTGCCAGCGCAAGGGCTGAGGGGACCGGGGAGCTGTTTTTT
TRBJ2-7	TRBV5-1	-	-	CASSRQTGSSYEQYF	TGCGCCAGCAGCCGGCAGACGGGGAGCTCCTACGAGCAGTACTTC
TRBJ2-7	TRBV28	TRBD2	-	CASSYLAGSYEQYF	TGTGCCAGCAGTTACCTAGCGGGCTCTTACGAGCAGTACTTC
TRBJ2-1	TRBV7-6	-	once	CASSHLGMEDSYNEQFF	TGTGCCAGCAGCCATCTGGGGATGGAGGACTCCTACAATGAGCAGTTCTTC
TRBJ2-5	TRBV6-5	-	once	CASSSPKGQETQYF	TGTGCCAGCAGTTCCCCTAAAGGGCAAGAGACCCAGTACTTC
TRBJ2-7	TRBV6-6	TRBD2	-	CASSYSMASGNYEQYF	TGTGCCAGCAGTTACTCGATGGCTAGCGGGAACTACGAGCAGTACTTC
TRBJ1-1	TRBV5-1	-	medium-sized	CASSLQYNTEAFF	TGCGCCAGCAGCTTGCAGTACAACACTGAAGCTTTCTTT
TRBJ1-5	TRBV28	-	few	CASSLLLASNQPQHF	TGTGCCAGCAGTTTATTGCTCGCGAGCAATCAGCCCCAGCATTTT
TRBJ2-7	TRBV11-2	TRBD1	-	CASSLTDRDYEQYF	TGTGCCAGCAGCTTAACTGACAGGGACTACGAGCAGTACTTC
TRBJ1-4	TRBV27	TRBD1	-	CASSRSGGLNEKLFF	TGTGCCAGCTCCCGGTCAGGGGGTCTTAATGAAAAACTGTTTTTT
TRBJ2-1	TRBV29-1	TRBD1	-	CSGNGTGPYNEQFF	TGCAGCGGCAACGGGACAGGGCCCTACAATGAGCAGTTCTTC
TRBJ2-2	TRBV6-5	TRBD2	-	CASESAGIGELFF	TGTGCCAGCGAGTCAGCGGGAATAGGGGAGCTGTTTTTT
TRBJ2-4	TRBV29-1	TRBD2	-	CSVEWRGSKVNIQYF	TGCAGCGTTGAATGGCGCGGGAGTAAGGTTAACATTCAGTACTTC
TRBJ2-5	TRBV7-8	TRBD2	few	CASSSSGRVSKETQYF	TGTGCCAGCAGCTCTAGCGGGAGAGTGTCGAAGGAGACCCAGTACTTC
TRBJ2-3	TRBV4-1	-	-	CASSQGPYTSTDTQYF	TGCGCCAGCAGCCAAGGGCCCTACACCAGCACAGATACGCAGTATTTT
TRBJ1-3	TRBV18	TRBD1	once	CASSPRTGDAGNTIYF	TGTGCCAGCTCACCACGCACAGGGGATGCAGGAAACACCATATATTTT
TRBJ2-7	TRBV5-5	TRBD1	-	CASSLGSLGTVRLEQYF	TGTGCCAGCAGCTTGGGTAGCCTCGGGACAGTCCGATTGGAGCAGTACTTC
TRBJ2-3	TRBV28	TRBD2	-	CASSLTRLAGDTQYF	TGTGCCAGCAGTTTAACCCGACTAGCCGGAGATACGCAGTATTTT
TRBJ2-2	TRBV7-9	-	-	CASSRPLGELFF	TGTGCCAGCAGCCGGCCCCTCGGGGAGCTGTTTTTT
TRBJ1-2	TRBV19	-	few	CASSFGARDISGYTF	TGTGCCAGTAGCTTTGGAGCCCGGGACATTAGTGGCTACACCTTC
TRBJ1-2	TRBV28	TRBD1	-	CASSTPGTGNGYTF	TGTGCCAGCAGTACCCCCGGGACAGGGAATGGCTACACCTTC
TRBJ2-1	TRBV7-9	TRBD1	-	CASSAGQGPKYNEQFF	TGTGCCAGCAGCGCCGGACAGGGCCCTAAATACAATGAGCAGTTCTTC
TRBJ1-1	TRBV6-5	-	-	CASSSGMSPEAFF	TGTGCCAGCAGTTCCGGCATGAGTCCTGAAGCTTTCTTT
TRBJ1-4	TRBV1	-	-	CTSRPTTGGDEKLFF	TGCACCAGCAGGCCCACGACAGGGGGCGACGAAAAACTGTTTTTT